This T cell receptor beta chain was sequenced for a study of regulatory T cells. Study findings and constraints: Hydrophobic residues at CDR3 positions 6 and 7 were enriched in conventional CD4+ T cells of CD3G-deficient patients.

At testing, patients were 2 to 39 years old, with reduced naive and increased memory T-cell proportions. Only one count was recorded for this clone. The target antigen is unknown. The PCR used 52 TRBV and 13 TRBJ primers. Clones were read by immunoSEQ multiplex PCR, and TCRdb kept only the in-frame ones, dropping some. In the table there are tens of thousands of clones, approximately 89% of which are singletons. The CDR3 is made up of 16 amino acids. V was clipped by 0 bases and J by 1 base; unmatched bases: 0. Germline CDR1 SGHRS, CDR2 YFSETQ. Input material: conventional CD4+ T cells sorted from blood. The receptor comes from a young adult with CD3G deficiency. This chain connects TRBV5-1 to TRBJ2-5; TRBD2 agrees at 13 bases. The CDR3 DNA is TGCGCCAGCAGCTTGGGACTAGCGGGAGGCCAAGAGACCCAGTACTTC. This codes for CASSLGLAGGQETQYF.